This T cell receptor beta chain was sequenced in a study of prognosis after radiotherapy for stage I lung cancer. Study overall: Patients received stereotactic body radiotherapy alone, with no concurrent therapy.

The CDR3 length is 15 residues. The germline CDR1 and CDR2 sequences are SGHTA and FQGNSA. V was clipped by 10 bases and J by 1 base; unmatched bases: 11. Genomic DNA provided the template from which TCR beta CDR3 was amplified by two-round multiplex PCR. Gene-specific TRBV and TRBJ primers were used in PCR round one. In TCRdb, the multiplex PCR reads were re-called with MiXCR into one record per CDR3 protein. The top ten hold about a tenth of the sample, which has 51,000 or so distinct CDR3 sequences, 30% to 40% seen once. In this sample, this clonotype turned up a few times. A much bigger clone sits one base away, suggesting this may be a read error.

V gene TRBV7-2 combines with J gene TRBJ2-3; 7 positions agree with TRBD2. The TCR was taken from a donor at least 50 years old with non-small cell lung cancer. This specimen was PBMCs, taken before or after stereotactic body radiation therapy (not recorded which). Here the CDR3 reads CAIGARRECTDTQYF. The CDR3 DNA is TGTGCCATCGGCGCCCGGCGGGAGTGCACAGATACGCAGTATTTT.